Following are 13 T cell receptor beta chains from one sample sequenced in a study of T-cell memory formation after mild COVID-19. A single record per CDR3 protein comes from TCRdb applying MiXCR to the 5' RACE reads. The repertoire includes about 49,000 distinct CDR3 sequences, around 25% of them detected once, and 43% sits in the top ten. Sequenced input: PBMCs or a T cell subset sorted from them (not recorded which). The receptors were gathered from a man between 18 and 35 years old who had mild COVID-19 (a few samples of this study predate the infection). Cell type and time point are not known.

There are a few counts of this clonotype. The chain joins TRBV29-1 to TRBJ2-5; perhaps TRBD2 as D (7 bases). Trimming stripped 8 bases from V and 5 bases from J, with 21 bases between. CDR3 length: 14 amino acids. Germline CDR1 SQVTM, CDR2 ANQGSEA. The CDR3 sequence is CSYPWSGGGETQYF. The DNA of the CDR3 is TGCAGCTACCCCTGGTCGGGGGGCGGGGAGACCCAGTACTTC.

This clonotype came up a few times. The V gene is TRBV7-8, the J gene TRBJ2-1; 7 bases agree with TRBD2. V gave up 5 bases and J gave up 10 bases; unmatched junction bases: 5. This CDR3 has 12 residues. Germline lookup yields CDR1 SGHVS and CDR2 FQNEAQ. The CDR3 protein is CASSATGGEQFF. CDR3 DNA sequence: TGTGCCAGCAGCGCAACCGGGGGGGAGCAGTTCTTC.

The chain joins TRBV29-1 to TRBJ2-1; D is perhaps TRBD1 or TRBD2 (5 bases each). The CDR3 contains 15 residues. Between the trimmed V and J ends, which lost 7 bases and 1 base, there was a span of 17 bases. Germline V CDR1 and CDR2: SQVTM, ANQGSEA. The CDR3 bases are TGCAGCGCCCTGGACGAGGGGAGTTCCTACAATGAGCAGTTCTTC. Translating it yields CSALDEGSSYNEQFF.

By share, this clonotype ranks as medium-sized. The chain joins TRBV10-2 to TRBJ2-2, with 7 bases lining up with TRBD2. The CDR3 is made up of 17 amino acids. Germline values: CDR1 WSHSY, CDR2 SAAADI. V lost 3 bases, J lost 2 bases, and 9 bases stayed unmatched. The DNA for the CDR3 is TGCGCCAGCAGTGATCTAGGGCGGGGGACTAACACCGGGGAGCTGTTTTTT. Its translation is CASSDLGRGTNTGELFF.

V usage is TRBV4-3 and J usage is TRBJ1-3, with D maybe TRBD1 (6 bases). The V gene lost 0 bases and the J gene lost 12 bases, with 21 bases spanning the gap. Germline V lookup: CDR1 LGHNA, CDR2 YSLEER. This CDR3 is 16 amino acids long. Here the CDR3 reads CASSQEWDNKAAVIYF. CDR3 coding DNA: TGCGCCAGCAGCCAAGAATGGGACAACAAGGCCGCCGTCATATATTTT.

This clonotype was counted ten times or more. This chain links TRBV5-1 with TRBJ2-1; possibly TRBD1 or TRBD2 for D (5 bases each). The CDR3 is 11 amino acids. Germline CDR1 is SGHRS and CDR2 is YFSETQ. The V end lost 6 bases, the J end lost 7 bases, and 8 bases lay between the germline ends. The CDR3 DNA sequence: TGCGCCAGCACATGGGGGAATGAGCAGTTCTTC. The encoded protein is CASTWGNEQFF.

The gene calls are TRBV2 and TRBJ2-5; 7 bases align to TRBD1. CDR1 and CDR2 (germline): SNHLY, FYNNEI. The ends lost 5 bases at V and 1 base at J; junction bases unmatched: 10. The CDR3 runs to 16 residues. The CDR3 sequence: CASSRRGTALQETQYF. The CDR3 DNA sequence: TGTGCCAGCAGTAGACGAGGGACAGCCCTCCAAGAGACCCAGTACTTC.

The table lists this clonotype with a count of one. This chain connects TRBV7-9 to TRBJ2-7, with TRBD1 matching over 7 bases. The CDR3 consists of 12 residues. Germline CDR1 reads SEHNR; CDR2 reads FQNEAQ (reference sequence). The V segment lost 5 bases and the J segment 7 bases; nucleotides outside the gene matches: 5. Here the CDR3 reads CASSAGTAEQYF. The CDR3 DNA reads TGTGCCAGCAGCGCAGGGACAGCTGAGCAGTACTTC.

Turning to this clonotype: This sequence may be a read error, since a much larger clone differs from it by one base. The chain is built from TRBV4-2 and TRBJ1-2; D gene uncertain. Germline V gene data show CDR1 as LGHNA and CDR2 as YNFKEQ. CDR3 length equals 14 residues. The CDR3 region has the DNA TGTGCCAGCAGCCAAGAGAACGCGGACGGTGGCTGCACCTTC. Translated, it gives CASSQENADGGCTF.

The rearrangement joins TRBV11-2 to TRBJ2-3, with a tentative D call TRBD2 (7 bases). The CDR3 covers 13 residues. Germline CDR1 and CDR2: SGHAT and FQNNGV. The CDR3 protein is CAGGVAAGDTQYF. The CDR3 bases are TGTGCAGGGGGGGTAGCGGCGGGAGATACGCAGTATTTT. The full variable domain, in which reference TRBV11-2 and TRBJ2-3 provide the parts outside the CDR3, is EAGVAQSPRYKIIEKRQSVAFWCNPISGHATLYWYQQILGQGPKLLIQFQNNGVVDDSQLPKDRFSAERLKGVDSTLKIQPAKLEDSAVYLCAGGVAAGDTQYFGPGTRLTVL.

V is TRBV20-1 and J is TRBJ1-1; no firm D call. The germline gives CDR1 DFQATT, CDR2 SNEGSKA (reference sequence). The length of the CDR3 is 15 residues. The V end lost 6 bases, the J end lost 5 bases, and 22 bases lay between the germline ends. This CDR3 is CSAFKETGRRTEAFF. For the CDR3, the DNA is TGCAGTGCCTTTAAAGAGACGGGTAGGAGGACTGAAGCTTTCTTT.

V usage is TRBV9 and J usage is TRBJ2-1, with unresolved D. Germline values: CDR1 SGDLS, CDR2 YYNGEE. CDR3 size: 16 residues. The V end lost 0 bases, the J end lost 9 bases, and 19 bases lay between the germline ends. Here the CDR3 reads CASSVGLETRKLEQFF. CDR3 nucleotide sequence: TGTGCCAGCAGCGTAGGGTTAGAGACGCGCAAGCTTGAGCAGTTCTTC.

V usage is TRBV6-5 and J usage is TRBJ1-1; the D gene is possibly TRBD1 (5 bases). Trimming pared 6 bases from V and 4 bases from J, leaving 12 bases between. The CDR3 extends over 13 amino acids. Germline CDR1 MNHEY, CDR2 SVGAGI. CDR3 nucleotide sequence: TGTGCCAGCAGCCGCACAGGATTCACTGAAGCTTTCTTT. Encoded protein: CASSRTGFTEAFF.